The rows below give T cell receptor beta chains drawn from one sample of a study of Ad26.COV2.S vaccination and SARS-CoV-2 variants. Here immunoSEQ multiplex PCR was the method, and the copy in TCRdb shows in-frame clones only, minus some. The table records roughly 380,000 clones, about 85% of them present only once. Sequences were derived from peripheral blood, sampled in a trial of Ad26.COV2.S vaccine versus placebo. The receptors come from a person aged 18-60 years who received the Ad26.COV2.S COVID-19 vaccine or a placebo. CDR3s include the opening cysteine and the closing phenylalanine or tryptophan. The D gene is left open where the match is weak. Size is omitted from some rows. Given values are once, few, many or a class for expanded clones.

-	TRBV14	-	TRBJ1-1	TGTGCCAGCAGCCTAACCCTAACAGGCGAAGCTTTCTTT	CASSLTLTGEAFF
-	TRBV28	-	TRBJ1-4	TGTGCCAGCAGTAGGGGGTCCTTCGGTCTGGGCGCTAATGAAAAACTGTTTTTT	CASSRGSFGLGANEKLFF
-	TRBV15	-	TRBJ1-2	TGTGCCACCAGCAGAGATATAAACTATGGCTACACCTTC	CATSRDINYGYTF
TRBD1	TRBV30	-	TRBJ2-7	TGTGCCTGGAGTGGGGACAGGGGTTACGAGCAGTACTTC	CAWSGDRGYEQYF
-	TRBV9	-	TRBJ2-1	TGTGCCAGCAGCGTAGAGCCCAGGGGCGTTATGGGTGAGCAGTTCTTC	CASSVEPRGVMGEQFF
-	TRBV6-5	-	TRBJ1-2	TGTGCCAGCAGTTACGGTGACAGAAGCTACACCTTC	CASSYGDRSYTF
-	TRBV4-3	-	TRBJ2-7	TGCGCCAGCAGCCAAGGCTGGGGCTCCTACGAGCAGTACTTC	CASSQGWGSYEQYF
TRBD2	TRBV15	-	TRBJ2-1	TGTGCCACCAGCACTTCGGGGCTAGCGGGAGGGTACAATGAGCAGTTCTTC	CATSTSGLAGGYNEQFF
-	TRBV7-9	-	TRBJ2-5	TGTGCCAGCAGCGCCCAGGTCCAAGAGACCCAGTACTTC	CASSAQVQETQYF
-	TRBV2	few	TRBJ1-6	TGTGCCAGCAGTGAGCGGGTTAATTCACCCCTCCACTTT	CASSERVNSPLHF
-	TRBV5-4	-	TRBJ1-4	TGTGCCAGCAGCTTGGCAGGACAGAGTGAAAAACTGTTTTTT	CASSLAGQSEKLFF
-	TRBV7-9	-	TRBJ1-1	TGTGCCAGCAGCGGACAGAACACTGAAGCTTTCTTT	CASSGQNTEAFF
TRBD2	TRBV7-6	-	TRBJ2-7	TGTGCCAGCAGCCTCGCACAAGCGGGGGCCTTTTACGAGCAGTACTTC	CASSLAQAGAFYEQYF
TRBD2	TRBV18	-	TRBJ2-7	TGTGCCAGCTCACTGACTAGCGGTTCCTACGAGCAGTACTTC	CASSLTSGSYEQYF
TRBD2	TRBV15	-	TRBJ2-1	TGTGCCACCAGCACCTGGACTAGCGGGGGCTACAATGAGCAGTTCTTC	CATSTWTSGGYNEQFF
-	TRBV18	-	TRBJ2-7	TGTGCCAGCTCACCCGAGACTAGAGTCAACGAGCAGTACTTC	CASSPETRVNEQYF
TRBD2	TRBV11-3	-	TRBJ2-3	TGTGCCAGCAGCCGGGGGGGCGGGGGCGGCAGCACAGATACGCAGTATTTT	CASSRGGGGGSTDTQYF